This T cell receptor beta chain was obtained from a study of beta chain features in type 1 diabetes. Points from the study as a whole: There were fewer insertions and more deletions at the VDJ junctions of type 1 diabetes patients. The study found that naive, central memory and Treg TCRB repertoires appeared more similar in patients than in healthy donors. For patients and controls alike, PCR might favor shorter templates to the same degree. Moderately but significantly shorter TCRB CDR3s were found in Type 1 diabetes patients in all four CD4+ subsets.

Since all of the isolated RNA was reverse transcribed, expressed TCRB transcripts were what got sequenced. Repertoires were generated with immunoSEQ multiplex PCR, while TCRdb's copy carries only in-frame clones and drops some. This sample yields a few hundred thousand clones, of which 8.5% to 10% are seen a single time; about 0.6% belongs to the top ten. Trimming pared 5 bases from V and 6 bases from J, leaving 11 bases between. This CDR3 comprises 13 residues. In germline, CDR1 is MDHEN, CDR2 SYDVKM. This clone appeared a few times. As yet, its antigen is unknown. Input material: central memory CD4+ T cells from blood. J is TRBJ1-5 and V is TRBV28; no firm D call. This sequence originates from a man aged 25-45 years with type 1 diabetes. The CDR3 DNA follows: TGTGCCAGCAGTCTACCTTCGGGTCAGCCCCAGCATTTT. Translating it yields CASSLPSGQPQHF.